Below, 31 T cell receptor beta chains from the same sample are listed, as sequenced in a study of blood T cell repertoires in COVID-19. Method: immunoSEQ multiplex PCR; TCRdb's copy keeps in-frame clones and lacks some. The table includes roughly 340,000 clones, under 95% detected once. The sequenced material came from peripheral blood. These receptors were collected from a woman between 18 and 29 years old who had recovered from COVID-19.

The chain is built from TRBV5-6 and TRBJ1-2; 10 nucleotides match TRBD1. There are 14 residues in the CDR3. CDR1 and CDR2 (germline): SGHDT, YYEEEE. The ends lost 2 bases at V and 6 bases at J; junction bases unmatched: 4. In DNA form, the CDR3 reads TGTGCCAGCAGCTTCGGGACAGGGGTCCATGGCTACACCTTC. Amino acid sequence: CASSFGTGVHGYTF.

The chain links TRBV6-5 to TRBJ1-6; the match to TRBD1 covers 7 bases. The CDR3 length is 15 residues. V lost 2 bases, J lost 8 bases, and 6 bases stayed unmatched. Per the germline V gene, CDR1 is MNHEY and CDR2 is SVGAGI. Written as DNA, the CDR3 is TGTGCCAGCAGTTACAGGACAGGCTCCGATTCACCCCTCCACTTT. It specifies CASSYRTGSDSPLHF.

V and J are TRBV28 and TRBJ2-1; TRBD1 matches at 8 bases. CDR1 is MDHEN and CDR2 is SYDVKM in the germline V gene. Trimming at V came to 6 bases and at J to 8 bases, leaving 9 bases not matched to a gene. The CDR3 runs 14 residues. CDR3 sequence reads: CASSSPRGPDEQFF. The CDR3 bases are TGTGCCAGCAGCTCCCCCAGGGGGCCGGATGAGCAGTTCTTC.

The V and J genes are TRBV11-2 and TRBJ2-7, with D perhaps matching TRBD1 (5 bases). This CDR3 spans 14 amino acids. V was pared by 5 bases and J by 7 bases, with 18 bases between. Germline assignment: CDR1 SGHAT and CDR2 FQNNGV. CDR3 region: CASSPLVGQGEQYV. For the CDR3, the DNA is TGTGCCAGCAGCCCTTTGGTGGGGCAAGGTGAGCAGTACGTC.

V gene TRBV6-4 combines with J gene TRBJ2-1; 9 nucleotides agree with TRBD2. The V gene's germline CDR1 is MRHNA and CDR2 SNTAGT. With V trimmed by 8 bases and J by 9 bases, 11 bases remained unmatched. The CDR3 is made up of 14 amino acids. The CDR3 DNA sequence: TGTGCCAGCGGTTTGGAGCGGGAGGACGGTGAGCAGTTCTTC. This sequence encodes CASGLEREDGEQFF.

V gene TRBV10-1 combines with J gene TRBJ2-2; 8 nucleotides match TRBD2. The trim removed 3 bases at V and 9 bases at J, leaving 6 bases unmatched. This CDR3 is 14 amino acids long. The germline V gene encodes CDR1 WNHNN and CDR2 SYGVQD (reference sequence). As DNA, the CDR3 is TGCGCCAGCAGTGATTCCGGGAGGGCCCGGGAGCTGTTTTTT. It encodes CASSDSGRARELFF.

The chain has TRBV11-3 and TRBJ2-5, with D tentatively TRBD2 (6 bases). Germline V gene data show CDR1 as SGHNT and CDR2 as YENEEA. This CDR3 has 18 residues. V shed 8 bases and J shed 1 base, with 26 bases lying between them. CDR3 in amino acids: CASRPTRRDAGSQETQYF. As DNA, the CDR3 is TGTGCCAGCCGCCCCACACGTCGAGACGCGGGATCCCAAGAGACCCAGTACTTC.

This clone was counted only a few times. The CDR3 nucleotides are TGTGCCATCAGTGGTCCCGGGGGTGAGGGTCCGTACCAAGAGACCCAGTACTTC. Its translation: CAISGPGGEGPYQETQYF. V is TRBV10-3 and J is TRBJ2-5; perhaps TRBD2 as D (6 bases). V was shortened by 4 bases and J by 0 bases, with 21 bases between the two germline ends. This CDR3 contains 18 residues. CDR1 ENHRY and CDR2 SYGVKD come from the germline V gene.

The gene calls are TRBV6-4 and TRBJ2-7; no clear D gene. The CDR3 loop spans 14 amino acids. CDR1 is MRHNA, CDR2 SNTAGT, per germline. The V end was cut by 9 bases, the J end by 0 bases, with 15 bases between. CDR3 DNA: TGTGCCAGGCAGACACCGTACAGCTCCTACGAGCAGTACGTC. Translated: CARQTPYSSYEQYV.

This chain links TRBV5-8 with TRBJ2-7; 8 nucleotides agree with TRBD1. Germline CDR1 and CDR2: SGHTS and YDEGEE. The V and J ends lost 4 bases and 7 bases, in that order; junction bases with no gene match: 13. This CDR3 has 15 residues. CDR3 protein: CASSRGQGPLEEQYV. The CDR3 coding sequence is TGTGCCAGCAGCCGCGGACAGGGACCTCTAGAAGAGCAGTACGTC.

The chain carries TRBV5-4 and TRBJ1-2, with D perhaps matching TRBD1 (5 bases). This CDR3 region has 13 residues. The germline CDR1 and CDR2 sequences are SGHNT and YYREEE (reference sequence). With 3 bases removed from V and 4 bases from J, the gap between germline ends came to 10 bases. The DNA for the CDR3 is TGTGCCAGCAGCTCCGACAGAGCCTATGGCTACACCTTC. It encodes CASSSDRAYGYTF.

The CDR3 DNA is TGTGCCAGCGGATCAGGGGGTCCCCAACAGCCCCAGCATTTT. Residues: CASGSGGPQQPQHF. V and J are TRBV27 and TRBJ1-5; 7 bases map to TRBD1. V lost 8 bases and J lost 7; bases outside the gene matches: 11. The germline V gene has CDR1 MNHEY and CDR2 SMNVEV (reference sequence). This CDR3 comprises 14 residues.

The chain recombines TRBV6-5 with TRBJ1-1, with 12 bases aligning to TRBD1. CDR3 length equals 14 residues. The germline V gene has CDR1 MNHEY and CDR2 SVGAGI. V was pared by 4 bases and J by 3 bases, with 0 bases of the junction left unmatched. The DNA for the CDR3 is TGTGCCAGCAGTTGGGACAGGGGGCACACTGAAGCTTTCTTT. Encoded protein: CASSWDRGHTEAFF.

The genes are TRBV19 and TRBJ1-1; TRBD1 matches at 10 bases. Germline-derived CDR1 and CDR2 are LNHDA and SQIVND (reference sequence). The CDR3 runs 12 residues. The CDR3 DNA reads TGTGGAACCAGGACAGGGGGGACTGAAGCTTTCTTT. Translated, it gives CGTRTGGTEAFF.

This chain connects TRBV4-1 to TRBJ1-5, with D possibly being TRBD1 (6 bases). This CDR3 region has 16 residues. From germline, CDR1 is MGHRA and CDR2 YSYEKL. V was clipped by 3 bases and J by 7 bases, with 19 bases between them. Written as DNA, the CDR3 is TGCGCCAGCAGCCACTCAGGGCAGGGGCTAGGCCAGCCCCAGCATTTT. As protein: CASSHSGQGLGQPQHF.

The chain recombines TRBV6-5 with TRBJ2-5; possibly TRBD2 for D (6 bases). Deletions cut 5 bases from V and 1 base from J, with 14 bases between. CDR3 size: 15 residues. CDR1 and CDR2 (germline): MNHEY, SVGAGI. Written as DNA, the CDR3 is TGTGCCAGCAGTCCCAGGCAGGGACTCCAAGAGACCCAGTACTTC. This gives the protein CASSPRQGLQETQYF.

The chain employs TRBV7-9 and TRBJ1-2; perhaps TRBD1 as D (5 bases). V lost 1 base and J lost 8, with 14 bases in between. The CDR3 length is 14 residues. CDR1 is SEHNR and CDR2 is FQNEAQ in the germline V gene (reference sequence). The CDR3 here is CASSLETEVLGYTF. The CDR3 DNA reads TGTGCCAGCAGCTTAGAGACAGAGGTTCTCGGCTACACCTTC.

This chain links TRBV18 with TRBJ2-5; TRBD1 aligns across 11 bases. Looked up from germline, CDR1 is KGHSH and CDR2 is LQKENI. Trimming cost V 3 bases and J 1 base; bases outside gene matches: 13. This CDR3 is built from 19 residues. The CDR3 DNA reads TGTGCCAGCTCACCCGGGACAGGGGGAGTTATGCTGGGCCAAGAGACCCAGTACTTC. Its translation: CASSPGTGGVMLGQETQYF.

The chain joins TRBV10-3 to TRBJ2-7; TRBD2 aligns across 8 bases. Germline V gives CDR1 ENHRY, CDR2 SYGVKD. V dropped 3 bases and J dropped 0; count of bases not matched to a gene: 4. The CDR3 has 15 amino acids. Written as DNA, the CDR3 is TGTGCCATCAGTGATTATAGCGGGAACTCCTACGAGCAGTACGTC. Translated, it gives CAISDYSGNSYEQYV.

This clone was observed a handful of times. The chain links TRBV7-2 to TRBJ1-5; a weak D match, TRBD1 (5 bases). The CDR3 has 14 amino acids. V dropped 5 bases and J dropped 7 bases, with 15 bases sitting between them. CDR1 and CDR2 from the germline V gene are SGHTA and FQGNSA. CDR3 in amino acids: CASSLGDRLQPQHF. CDR3 sequence (DNA): TGTGCCAGCAGCCTCGGCGACAGACTCCAGCCCCAGCATTTT.

The V and J genes are TRBV24-1 and TRBJ2-2; D call uncertain. V was shortened by 9 bases and J by 2 bases, with 9 bases between the two germline ends. The CDR3 loop spans 13 amino acids. CDR1 KGHDR and CDR2 SFDVKD come from the germline V gene. Here the CDR3 reads CATRLANTGELFF. Written as DNA, the CDR3 is TGTGCCACCCGACTGGCTAACACCGGGGAGCTGTTTTTT.

This chain uses TRBV5-4 with TRBJ2-5, with D perhaps matching TRBD2 (6 bases). Between the trimmed V and J ends, which lost 0 bases and 2 bases, there was a span of 11 bases. The CDR3 extends over 15 amino acids. Germline V CDR1 and CDR2: SGHNT, YYREEE (reference sequence). CDR3 bases: TGTGCCAGCAGCTTGGTGTCTAGCGCTCAAGAGACCCAGTACTTC. It translates to CASSLVSSAQETQYF.

The chain employs TRBV19 and TRBJ2-3, with D tentatively TRBD2 (6 bases). This CDR3 is 17 amino acids long. Germline CDR1 LNHDA, CDR2 SQIVND (reference sequence). Trimming pared 3 bases from V and 0 bases from J, leaving 16 bases between. The CDR3 nucleotides are TGTGCCAGTAGTATCGCGCGGGGCAGAACTAGCACAGATACGCAGTATTTT. Amino acid sequence: CASSIARGRTSTDTQYF.

The chain couples TRBV7-9 to TRBJ1-6; D might be TRBD1 (5 bases). V lost 0 bases and J 7 bases, leaving 10 bases between the germline ends. This CDR3 has 15 amino acids. CDR1 SEHNR and CDR2 FQNEAQ come from the germline V gene (reference sequence). The CDR3, as DNA: TGTGCCAGCAGCTTAGCGGGGGGGAACAATTCACCCCTCCACTTT. Its translation: CASSLAGGNNSPLHF. Together with reference TRBV7-9 and TRBJ1-6, the CDR3 gives the full variable domain: DTGVSQNPRHKITKRGQNVTFRCDPISEHNRLYWYRQTLGQGPEFLTYFQNEAQLEKSRLLSDRFSAERPKGSFSTLEIQRTEQGDSAMYLCASSLAGGNNSPLHFGNGTRLTVT.

This clone was seen just once. The chain is built from TRBV30 and TRBJ1-2, with 8 bases identical to TRBD1. CDR1 is GTSNPN, CDR2 SVGIG, per germline (reference sequence). CDR3 length: 14 amino acids. The V segment lost 1 base and the J segment 3 bases; nucleotides outside the gene matches: 4. The chain's CDR3 is CAWSGPGGYYGYTF. The CDR3 nucleotides are TGTGCCTGGAGTGGGCCAGGGGGCTACTATGGCTACACCTTC.

The V gene is TRBV5-1, the J gene TRBJ1-1; no firm D call. Germline assignment: CDR1 SGHRS and CDR2 YFSETQ. Trimming removed 0 bases from V and 1 base from J, with 19 bases in between. This CDR3 has 18 residues. This chain's CDR3 is CASSLAGSLGQTNTEAFF. In DNA form, the CDR3 reads TGCGCCAGCAGCTTGGCCGGCTCTCTTGGGCAGACGAACACTGAAGCTTTCTTT.

The chain links TRBV7-9 to TRBJ1-1; D uncertain. The CDR3 totals 15 residues. V was pared by 1 base and J by 0 bases, with 9 bases between. CDR1 is SEHNR, CDR2 FQNEAQ, per germline (reference sequence). The CDR3 here is CASSLGEGMNTEAFF. As DNA, the CDR3 is TGTGCCAGCAGCTTAGGTGAGGGAATGAACACTGAAGCTTTCTTT.

The V gene is TRBV19, the J gene TRBJ2-1, with 14 bases lining up with TRBD2. The CDR3 sequence is 16 residues long. Germline assignment: CDR1 LNHDA and CDR2 SQIVND (reference sequence). Losses at the gene ends were 4 bases for V and 10 bases for J; bases not matched to a gene: 9. The CDR3 DNA follows: TGTGCCAGTAGTACTCCGGGACTAGCGGGAGCGGAGGAGCAGTTCTTC. As protein: CASSTPGLAGAEEQFF.

This sequence joins TRBV7-9 and TRBJ1-4; a possible D gene is TRBD1 (5 bases). The CDR3 has 16 amino acids. CDR1 is SEHNR and CDR2 is FQNEAQ in the germline V gene (reference sequence). Between the trimmed V and J ends, which lost 3 bases and 6 bases, there was a span of 17 bases. The CDR3 nucleotides read TGTGCCAGCAGCTTCTTCTCCGGGACTGCGCATGAAAAACTGTTTTTT. Encoded protein: CASSFFSGTAHEKLFF.

This chain uses TRBV9 with TRBJ2-2, with D possibly being TRBD2 (5 bases). The CDR3 has 16 amino acids. The V end lost 4 bases, the J end lost 6 bases, and 19 bases lay between the germline ends. The germline CDR1 and CDR2 sequences are SGDLS and YYNGEE. The CDR3 bases are TGTGCCAGCAGCCGCCGCGAAACTAGAATACCCGGGGAGCTGTTTTTT. Amino acids: CASSRRETRIPGELFF.

The V gene is TRBV6-2 or TRBV6-3, the J gene TRBJ2-5; 9 nucleotides agree with TRBD1. CDR3 length equals 18 residues. J lost 1 base, V lost 6 bases, and 15 bases had no gene match. The germline V gene encodes CDR1 MNHEY and CDR2 SVGEGT. CDR3 DNA: TGTGCCAGCAGCCTGTCCCCGGGGACAGGGCCTTCCCAAGAGACCCAGTACTTC. Translating gives CASSLSPGTGPSQETQYF.